One sample yielded the 5 T cell receptor beta chains listed below, sequenced in a study of T cells in Graves' hyperthyroidism and ophthalmopathy. The TCR beta CDR3 regions underwent amplification using RNA transcripts as the source. During a first-round RT-PCR of the TCR CDR3, the HTBI primer set was used. TCRdb fed the multiplex PCR reads into MiXCR, producing one record per CDR3 protein. The sample yields roughly 300,000 distinct CDR3 sequences, 18% seen once. Sequenced input: blood. The receptors derive from a woman between 45 and 60 years old with Graves' hyperthyroidism.

There are many counts of this clonotype. The CDR3: CASSLVADSGNTIYF. CDR3 in DNA: TGTGCCAGCTCATTGGTGGCCGACTCTGGAAACACCATATATTTT. The V call is TRBV18, the J call TRBJ1-3; D ambiguous. This CDR3 spans 15 amino acids. V was pared by 5 bases and J by 0 bases, with 11 bases between. Germline lookup yields CDR1 KGHSH and CDR2 LQKENI.

This chain connects TRBV5-1 to TRBJ1-1, with D uncertain. Germline loops: CDR1 SGHRS, CDR2 YFSETQ. The V end was cut by 0 bases, the J end by 3 bases, with 9 bases between. The CDR3 totals 14 residues. CDR3 DNA sequence: TGCGCCAGCAGCTTGGAGTGGAGGGACACTGAAGCTTTCTTT. Protein sequence: CASSLEWRDTEAFF.

The chain has TRBV2 and TRBJ1-3; D perhaps matches TRBD1 (5 bases). This CDR3 has 13 residues. V was cut by 8 bases and J by 10 bases, with 18 bases left in between. Looked up from germline, CDR1 is SNHLY and CDR2 is FYNNEI. The CDR3 DNA reads as TGTGCCAGCGTACGAGAGGGACCGGGAACCATATATTTT. Residues: CASVREGPGTIYF. The full variable domain, its missing parts supplied by reference TRBV2 and TRBJ1-3, is EPEVTQTPSHQVTQMGQEVILRCVPISNHLYFYWYRQILGQKVEFLVSFYNNEISEKSEIFDDQFSVERPDGSNFTLKIRSTKLEDSAMYFCASVREGPGTIYFGEGSWLTVV.

In this sample, this clonotype turned up many times. This chain connects TRBV6-2 or TRBV6-3 to TRBJ2-3, with D tentatively TRBD1 or TRBD2 (5 bases each). The V gene's germline CDR1 is MNHEY and CDR2 SVGEGT. This CDR3 region has 14 residues. V dropped 9 bases and J dropped 3 bases, with 16 bases sitting between them. The CDR3 region is CASSGRSRTDTQYF. Here the CDR3 DNA reads TGTGCCAGTTCGGGACGGTCAAGGACAGATACGCAGTATTTT.

This clonotype was detected ten times or more. The V and J genes are TRBV7-3 and TRBJ2-1, with D possibly matching TRBD2 (7 bases). This CDR3 comprises 13 residues. The V end was cut by 2 bases, the J end by 9 bases, with 11 bases between. CDR1 SGHTA and CDR2 FQGTGA come from the germline V gene. CDR3 coding DNA: TGTGCCAGCAGCTTAGGGGGGGCGAGTGAGCAGTTCTTC. Translating it yields CASSLGGASEQFF.